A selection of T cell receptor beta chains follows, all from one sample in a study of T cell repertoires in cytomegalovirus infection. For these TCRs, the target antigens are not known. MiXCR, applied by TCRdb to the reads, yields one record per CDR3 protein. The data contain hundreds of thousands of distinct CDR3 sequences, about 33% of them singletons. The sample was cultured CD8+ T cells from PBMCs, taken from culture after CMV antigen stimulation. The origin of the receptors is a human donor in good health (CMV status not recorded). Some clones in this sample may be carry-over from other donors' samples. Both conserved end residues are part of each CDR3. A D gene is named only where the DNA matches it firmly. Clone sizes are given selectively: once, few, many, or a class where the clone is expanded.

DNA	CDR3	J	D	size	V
TGCAGCGTTGGGCGCGGGGCGGCCTACGAGCAGTACTTC	CSVGRGAAYEQYF	TRBJ2-7	.	.	TRBV29-1
TGTGCCAGCGAGGGGGTGGGGTGGGCGACTAACAGCGTTTTCAACACTGAAGCTTTCTTT	CASEGVGWATNSVFNTEAFF	TRBJ1-1	.	.	TRBV19
TGTGCCAGCAGTTTCTCTGGTGAAAAACTGTTTTTT	CASSFSGEKLFF	TRBJ1-4	.	.	TRBV27
TGTGCCAGCAGTGGAGGAGGGGTCACAGCTTTCTTT	CASSGGGVTAFF	TRBJ1-1	.	few	TRBV6-1
TGTGCCAGCAGCCCCCGGGACAGGGTACTCCAAGAGACCCAGTACTTC	CASSPRDRVLQETQYF	TRBJ2-5	TRBD1	few	TRBV11-1
TGTGCCAGCAGCCAAGATGGGAAGACAGGGTATGGCTACACCTTC	CASSQDGKTGYGYTF	TRBJ1-2	TRBD1	.	TRBV4-2
TGTGCCAGCAGTTTATCGTACGGGAAGGCCGACTATGGCTACACCTTC	CASSLSYGKADYGYTF	TRBJ1-2	.	.	TRBV27
TGTGCCAGCAGGAACGTGGGGACAGGGACCTACGAGCAGTACTTC	CASRNVGTGTYEQYF	TRBJ2-7	TRBD1	few	TRBV3-1
TGCGCCAGCAGCCAAGATTTCCAGAGTTACCAAGAGACCCAGTACTTC	CASSQDFQSYQETQYF	TRBJ2-5	.	few	TRBV4-1
TGTGCCAGCAGTTTAAGGAATAGCCCGCCGGAGACCCAGTACTTC	CASSLRNSPPETQYF	TRBJ2-5	.	many	TRBV12-3/TRBV12-4
TGTGCCAGCAGTTTAAGCAGGGATATTGGCTACACCTTC	CASSLSRDIGYTF	TRBJ1-2	.	.	TRBV27
TGTGCCAGCAGCCAAGCCCCAGGGACCCAGTACTTC	CASSQAPGTQYF	TRBJ2-5	.	.	TRBV13